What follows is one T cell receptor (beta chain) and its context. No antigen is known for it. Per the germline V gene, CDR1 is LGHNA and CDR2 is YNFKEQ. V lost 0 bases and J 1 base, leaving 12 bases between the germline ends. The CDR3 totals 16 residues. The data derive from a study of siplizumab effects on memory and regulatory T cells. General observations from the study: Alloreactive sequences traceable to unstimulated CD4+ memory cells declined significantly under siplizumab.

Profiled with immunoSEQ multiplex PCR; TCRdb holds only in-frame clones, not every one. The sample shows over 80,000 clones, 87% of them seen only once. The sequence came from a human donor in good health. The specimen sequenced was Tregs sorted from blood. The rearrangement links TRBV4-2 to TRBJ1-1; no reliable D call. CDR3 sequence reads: CASSQDGSRTNTEAFF. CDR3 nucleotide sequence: TGTGCCAGCAGCCAAGATGGGTCCCGGACGAACACTGAAGCTTTCTTT.